The 11 T cell receptor beta chains presented below share a single source sample, sequenced in a study of blood T cell repertoires in COVID-19. Some clones are missing from TCRdb's copy, which holds only in-frame ones; the method was immunoSEQ multiplex PCR. The repertoire holds about 210,000 clones, with 82% as singletons. The sample consisted of peripheral blood. The receptors come from a woman in her seventies with COVID-19, enrolled during active disease.

This chain joins TRBV18 and TRBJ1-5; maybe TRBD1 (5 bases). V lost 1 base and J lost 2, with 9 bases in between. CDR1 is KGHSH and CDR2 is LQKENI in the germline V gene. This CDR3 has 15 amino acids. CDR3 DNA: TGTGCCAGCTCACCACTCAGGGTTCGCAATCAGCCCCAGCATTTT. It specifies CASSPLRVRNQPQHF.

CDR3 region: CASSPQNTEAFF. CDR3 nucleotides: TGTGCCAGCAGTCCCCAGAACACTGAAGCTTTCTTT. This chain joins TRBV28 and TRBJ1-1; D unresolved. CDR3 length equals 12 residues. The V end lost 5 bases, the J end lost 1 base, and 5 bases lay between the germline ends. Germline CDR1 is MDHEN and CDR2 is SYDVKM.

The rearrangement links TRBV5-4 to TRBJ2-7, with D possibly TRBD2 on 7 matching bases. Germline V gene lookup returns CDR1 SGHNT and CDR2 YYREEE (reference sequence). The CDR3 is made up of 16 amino acids. The V end was cut by 0 bases, the J end by 0 bases, with 13 bases between. This chain's CDR3 is CASSLGGGRASYEQYF. Here the CDR3 DNA reads TGTGCCAGCAGCTTGGGGGGGGGCAGGGCCTCCTACGAGCAGTACTTC.

The rearrangement joins TRBV29-1 to TRBJ2-3; TRBD1 aligns across 9 bases. Trimming removed 1 base from V and 2 bases from J; junction bases left unmatched: 4. The CDR3 has 15 amino acids. Germline assignment: CDR1 SQVTM and CDR2 ANQGSEA. DNA for the CDR3: TGCAGCGTTGAAGGTGGACAGGGGATCACAGATACGCAGTATTTT. It yields the protein CSVEGGQGITDTQYF.

The chain employs TRBV9 and TRBJ1-6; 7 bases agree with TRBD1. The germline CDR1 and CDR2 sequences are SGDLS and YYNGEE. This CDR3 region has 15 residues. J lost 5 bases, V lost 4 bases, and 6 bases had no gene match. CDR3 sequence reads: CASSKRQGNNSPLHF. CDR3 sequence (DNA): TGTGCCAGCAGCAAGCGACAGGGCAATAATTCACCCCTCCACTTT.

The V gene is TRBV4-2, the J gene TRBJ1-2; 8 bases agree with TRBD1. The CDR3 extends over 15 amino acids. The V gene's germline CDR1 is LGHNA and CDR2 YNFKEQ. Trimming at V came to 6 bases and at J to 5 bases, leaving 11 bases not matched to a gene. CDR3 in DNA: TGTGCCAGCAGGACACAGGGGGATATTGGGTATGGCTACACCTTC. Protein product: CASRTQGDIGYGYTF.

The chain links TRBV2 to TRBJ1-3; 8 bases match TRBD1. The trim removed 3 bases at V and 4 bases at J, leaving 5 bases unmatched. Germline CDR1 reads SNHLY; CDR2 reads FYNNEI. The CDR3 is made up of 15 amino acids. The CDR3: CASSEGQARGNTIYF. The CDR3 coding sequence is TGTGCCAGCAGTGAGGGACAGGCTAGGGGAAACACCATATATTTT.

The gene calls are TRBV11-2 and TRBJ2-5; TRBD2 agrees at 13 bases. CDR3 length: 16 amino acids. The trim removed 3 bases at V and 5 bases at J, leaving 6 bases unmatched. The V gene's germline CDR1 is SGHAT and CDR2 FQNNGV. The CDR3 coding sequence is TGTGCCAGCAGCTTCACTAGCGGGAGGGCCGGGGAGACCCAGTACTTC. Translated: CASSFTSGRAGETQYF.

The chain has TRBV28 and TRBJ1-6; the D is unclear. The ends were cut back, 4 bases at V and 4 bases at J, with 8 bases in the middle. Germline values: CDR1 MDHEN, CDR2 SYDVKM. There are 14 residues in the CDR3. Written as DNA, the CDR3 is TGTGCCAGCAGTTCGGGGTCATATAATTCACCCCTCCACTTT. Residues: CASSSGSYNSPLHF.

In this sample, this clone turned up a few times. The chain couples TRBV15 to TRBJ1-2; 7 bases are shared with TRBD1. The germline gives CDR1 LNHNV, CDR2 YYDKDF (reference sequence). The CDR3 contains 11 residues. V was clipped by 6 bases and J by 5 bases; unmatched bases: 0. DNA of the CDR3: TGTGCCACCAGGACAGGGTATGGCTACACCTTC. Amino acids: CATRTGYGYTF.

Note on this clone: This may come from a read error, since a much larger clone is one base off. The same CDR3 is also encoded by other DNA sequences in this sample. The rearrangement joins TRBV5-1 to TRBJ2-1; 16 positions agree with TRBD2. Germline lookup yields CDR1 SGHRS and CDR2 YFSETQ. Losses at the gene ends were 1 base for V and 7 bases for J; bases not matched to a gene: 2. The CDR3 covers 16 residues. The CDR3 spells CASSLPGLAGGNEQFF. CDR3 in DNA: TGCGCCAGCAGCTTGCCGGGACTAGCGGGAGGGAATGAGCAGTTCTTC.